These 15 T cell receptor beta chains were sequenced from one sample in a study of PD-1 blockade in classical Hodgkin lymphoma. Time point specified: cycle 4 day 1 (C4D1), after 5 to 7 weeks of nivolumab. Every patient relapsed after autologous stem cell transplantation, and brentuximab vedotin exposure varied. Clones were sequenced by immunoSEQ multiplex PCR, and TCRdb holds only the in-frame ones, with some missing. Altogether roughly 64,000 clones are present, roughly nine tenths being singletons, with the ten largest covering over 9%. The source material was peripheral blood mononuclear cells (PBMCs), sampled before the fourth cycle of nivolumab. The origin of the receptors is a human donor with classical Hodgkin lymphoma.

The chain links TRBV13 to TRBJ1-2, with D unresolved. Trimming took 5 bases from V and 8 from J, leaving 12 bases between them. The CDR3 consists of 12 residues. CDR1 and CDR2 (germline): PRHDT, FYEKMQ (reference sequence). This chain's CDR3 is CASSQGLRGYTF. The DNA of the CDR3 is TGTGCCAGCAGCCAAGGTCTTCGGGGCTACACCTTC.

V and J are TRBV5-1 and TRBJ2-7; D is uncertain. The V gene lost 0 bases and the J gene lost 3 bases, with 7 bases spanning the gap. The CDR3 spans 13 residues. Germline assignment: CDR1 SGHRS and CDR2 YFSETQ. CDR3 loop: CASSLEPIYEQYF. In nucleotides, the CDR3 is TGCGCCAGCAGCTTGGAGCCCATCTACGAGCAGTACTTC.

This clone appeared a few times. The chain couples TRBV2 to TRBJ2-7; no reliable D call. This CDR3 spans 11 amino acids. From germline, CDR1 is SNHLY and CDR2 FYNNEI. The V and J ends lost 6 bases and 3 bases respectively, with 6 bases between them. The CDR3 protein is CASRTNYEQYF. The CDR3 bases are TGTGCCAGCAGGACAAACTACGAGCAGTACTTC.

The chain links TRBV15 to TRBJ2-3, with D tentatively TRBD2 (5 bases). CDR1 LNHNV and CDR2 YYDKDF come from the germline V gene (reference sequence). This CDR3 has 15 residues. Trimming removed 0 bases from V and 2 bases from J, with 9 bases in between. CDR3 loop: CATSRERATTDTQYF. CDR3 in DNA: TGTGCCACCAGCAGAGAGCGGGCCACCACAGATACGCAGTATTTT.

This chain connects TRBV5-1 to TRBJ2-5, with D perhaps given as TRBD1 or TRBD2 (5 bases each). This CDR3 contains 16 residues. The germline V and J ends were trimmed by 0 bases and 5 bases, with 17 bases remaining between them. The germline V gene has CDR1 SGHRS and CDR2 YFSETQ. This CDR3 is CASSLAPGPDGETQYF. The CDR3 DNA reads TGCGCCAGCAGCTTGGCCCCGGGGCCGGACGGGGAGACCCAGTACTTC.

This clone has just one count. The chain combines TRBV5-1 with TRBJ2-3; D is perhaps TRBD2 (7 bases). Between the trimmed V and J ends, which lost 0 bases and 0 bases, there was a span of 11 bases. Germline V gives CDR1 SGHRS, CDR2 YFSETQ. The CDR3 extends over 16 amino acids. The CDR3 DNA reads as TGCGCCAGCAGCTTGGCACGGGGGGCTAGCACAGATACGCAGTATTTT. Protein: CASSLARGASTDTQYF.

The rearrangement uses TRBV5-1 and TRBJ1-6; tentative D call: TRBD1 (5 bases). V was trimmed by 0 bases and J by 7 bases, leaving 11 bases between them. The CDR3 is 15 amino acids. Germline CDR1 is SGHRS and CDR2 is YFSETQ. The CDR3 DNA reads TGCGCCAGCAGCTTGGGGGGGTCCCTAAATTCACCCCTCCACTTT. It is translated as CASSLGGSLNSPLHF. The full variable domain, completed using reference TRBV5-1 and TRBJ1-6, is KAGVTQTPRYLIKTRGQQVTLSCSPISGHRSVSWYQQTPGQGLQFLFEYFSETQRNKGNFPGRFSGRQFSNSRSEMNVSTLELGDSALYLCASSLGGSLNSPLHFGNGTRLTVT.

This clone was counted a single time. The chain couples TRBV7-2 to TRBJ1-2; D unresolved. Per germline, CDR1 SGHTA and CDR2 FQGNSA. V lost 2 bases and J lost 7, with 5 bases in between. This CDR3 is built from 11 residues. This CDR3 reads CASSLFGGYTF. The CDR3 bases are TGTGCCAGCAGCTTATTTGGTGGCTACACCTTC.

This chain uses TRBV6-5 with TRBJ2-3; 9 bases map to TRBD2. The CDR3 runs 16 residues. J lost 5 bases, V lost 4 bases, and 10 bases had no gene match. Per the germline V gene, CDR1 is MNHEY and CDR2 is SVGAGI. Here the CDR3 reads CASSSHSGGLKDTQYF. CDR3 sequence (DNA): TGTGCCAGCAGTTCCCACAGCGGGGGGCTGAAAGATACGCAGTATTTT.

The chain joins TRBV5-6 to TRBJ2-3, with a tentative D call TRBD2 (5 bases). In germline, CDR1 is SGHDT, CDR2 YYEEEE. Deletions cut 0 bases from V and 6 bases from J, with 11 bases between. CDR3 length equals 14 residues. CDR3 sequence reads: CASSLGWSGDTQYF. In DNA, the CDR3 is TGTGCCAGCAGCTTGGGCTGGTCGGGGGATACGCAGTATTTT.

As concerns this clone: The germline gene is not matched at one end of the junction; a read error may be the cause. The J gene is TRBJ2-7, the V gene TRBV25-1; D is unresolved. Germline CDR1 MGHDK, CDR2 SYGVNS. This CDR3 has 11 residues. The CDR3 protein is CASSELGTPKF. In DNA, the CDR3 is TGTGCCAGCAGTGAATTGGGCACCCCCAAGTTC.

The chain carries TRBV27 and TRBJ2-3; D unclear. This CDR3 contains 13 residues. Trimming took off 4 bases at V and 2 bases at J, with 7 bases between the two ends. CDR1 and CDR2 (germline): MNHEY, SMNVEV (reference sequence). The CDR3 loop reads CASSYVPTDTQYF. CDR3 nucleotides: TGTGCCAGCAGTTATGTGCCCACAGATACGCAGTATTTT.

This sequence joins TRBV4-1 and TRBJ1-2; the match to TRBD1 covers 12 bases. CDR1 is MGHRA, CDR2 YSYEKL, per germline. The CDR3 runs 17 residues. V lost 0 bases, J lost 9 bases, and 11 bases stayed unmatched. The CDR3 nucleotides are TGCGCCAGCAGCCAAGACGGGGACAGGGGGCCGAGGGTGCGCTACACCTTC. Protein: CASSQDGDRGPRVRYTF.

The chain employs TRBV6-1 and TRBJ1-5, with D possibly TRBD1 on 5 matching bases. CDR3 size: 15 residues. Trimming removed 1 base from V and 0 bases from J, with 7 bases in between. Germline V CDR1 and CDR2: MNHNS, SASEGT. The CDR3 loop reads CASSEGQSSNQPQHF. The DNA of the CDR3 is TGTGCCAGCAGTGAAGGACAGTCTAGCAATCAGCCCCAGCATTTT.

The chain joins TRBV6-6 to TRBJ2-7; either TRBD1 or TRBD2 may supply D (5 bases each). CDR1 is MNHNY, CDR2 SVGAGI, per germline (reference sequence). This CDR3 has 11 residues. V was trimmed by 7 bases and J by 6 bases, leaving 10 bases between them. The CDR3: CASNVGTEQYF. The CDR3 region has the DNA TGTGCCAGCAATGTCGGGACCGAGCAGTACTTC.